The clone carrying this T cell receptor beta chain was seen at least ten times. Its antigen is as yet unknown. This record belongs to a study of T cells in Graves' hyperthyroidism and ophthalmopathy. Study background: At the time of initial diagnosis and before any treatment, peripheral blood was collected.

Patients aged 18 to 65 had newly diagnosed hyperthyroidism lasting under 2 months. The blood sample predates any ophthalmopathy symptoms, coming from first hyperthyroidism diagnosis. TCR beta CDR3 sequences were amplified from RNA transcripts. Initially, a first-round RT-PCR of the TCR CDR3 employed the HTBI primer set. TCRdb reanalysed the multiplex PCR reads using MiXCR and keeps one entry per CDR3 protein. This table has nearly 600,000 distinct CDR3 sequences, around 13% appearing once. The CDR3 spans 13 residues. Germline-derived CDR1 and CDR2 are GTSNPN and SVGIG (reference sequence). V dropped 3 bases and J dropped 1 base, with 9 bases sitting between them. Study-level results: In the blood, most expanded thyroid clonotypes above 0.001 appeared as well.

This sequence originates from a woman aged 30 to 39 with Graves' hyperthyroidism that later progressed to Graves' ophthalmopathy. Sequencing input: blood. This rearrangement joins TRBV30 to TRBJ1-1; D is ambiguous. This CDR3 reads CAWRTRQNTEAFF. Here the CDR3 DNA reads TGTGCCTGGAGAACCCGACAGAACACTGAAGCTTTCTTT.